The next 22 T cell receptor beta chains were all read from a single sample in a study of T cells in tuberculosis. Thawed, overnight-rested PBMC were stained with GMM-loaded CD1B tetramer, viability dye and anti-CD3, then sorted. CD1B tetramers were loaded with Rhodococcus equi-derived C32 glucose monomycolate. This table comes from immunoSEQ multiplex PCR, and its TCRdb copy is limited to in-frame clones, with some not included. The sample lists 70,000 to 95,000 clones, approximately 90% seen once, with less than 2.5% in the top ten. Sequenced sample: CD1b-GMM tetramer-negative cells sorted from PBMCs. The source of these receptors is an adult woman with latent tuberculosis.

This clone was seen a handful of times. The CDR3 sequence: CASSTSGGADTQYF. The CDR3 DNA sequence: TGTGCCAGCAGCACAAGCGGGGGGGCCGATACGCAGTATTTT. This chain connects TRBV7-9 to TRBJ2-3; 10 bases are a match to TRBD2. Losses at the gene ends were 5 bases for V and 6 bases for J; bases not matched to a gene: 5. The CDR3 loop spans 14 amino acids. The germline V gene has CDR1 SEHNR and CDR2 FQNEAQ (reference sequence).

Worth noting for this clone: This same CDR3 is encoded by further DNA sequences in the sample. The chain has TRBV5-1 and TRBJ1-4, with a possible D match to TRBD1 (6 bases). CDR3 length: 14 residues. Between the trimmed V and J ends, which lost 4 bases and 10 bases, there was a span of 17 bases. Per germline, CDR1 SGHRS and CDR2 YFSETQ. The CDR3 protein is CASSTSGEVGKLFF. DNA of the CDR3: TGCGCCAGCAGCACCTCAGGGGAAGTAGGAAAACTGTTTTTT.

The rearrangement uses TRBV5-1 and TRBJ2-4; no clear D gene. This CDR3 is 16 amino acids long. From germline, CDR1 is SGHRS and CDR2 YFSETQ. V was pared by 0 bases and J by 8 bases, with 18 bases between. The CDR3 here is CASSLDGGGWSDIQYF. CDR3 coding DNA: TGCGCCAGCAGCTTGGATGGTGGCGGCTGGTCAGACATTCAGTACTTC.

V gene TRBV11-2 combines with J gene TRBJ2-7, with 7 bases aligning to TRBD2. Per germline, CDR1 SGHAT and CDR2 FQNNGV. The CDR3 extends over 14 amino acids. J was trimmed by 3 bases and V by 0 bases; bases with no gene match: 2. The DNA of the CDR3 is TGTGCCAGCAGCTTAGATCGGGGGGTCTACGAGCAGTACTTC. Translated: CASSLDRGVYEQYF.

V gene TRBV7-8 combines with J gene TRBJ2-7; 10 bases agree with TRBD2. Unmatched junction bases numbered 3, after V lost 4 bases and J lost 0 bases. CDR3 length: 15 residues. Looked up from germline, CDR1 is SGHVS and CDR2 is FQNEAQ. CDR3: CASSSGLAFSYEQYF. CDR3 sequence (DNA): TGTGCCAGCAGCTCGGGACTAGCGTTCTCCTACGAGCAGTACTTC.

The chain recombines TRBV6-1 with TRBJ1-6; D unresolved. Germline V lookup: CDR1 MNHNS, CDR2 SASEGT. Trimming stripped 5 bases from V and 7 bases from J, with 9 bases between. The CDR3 contains 13 residues. CDR3: CASSSELNSPLHF. CDR3 DNA: TGTGCCAGCAGTAGCGAGCTAAATTCACCCCTCCACTTT.

The gene calls are TRBV7-2 and TRBJ2-5, with 7 bases lining up with TRBD2. Trimming cost V 1 base and J 5 bases; bases outside gene matches: 13. The CDR3 is 17 residues long. Germline V gene data show CDR1 as SGHTA and CDR2 as FQGNSA. CDR3 DNA sequence: TGTGCCAGCAGCTTAGAGTTTGGACTAGACCCCAGGGAGACCCAGTACTTC. It yields the protein CASSLEFGLDPRETQYF.

This chain connects TRBV19 to TRBJ2-7, with a possible D match to TRBD1 (5 bases). V lost 5 bases, J lost 7 bases, and 18 bases lay in between. The length of the CDR3 is 14 residues. Germline V CDR1 and CDR2: LNHDA, SQIVND (reference sequence). CDR3 coding DNA: TGTGCCAGTAGTCCCCAGGGCCTCTCCTGGGAGCAGTACTTC. Translation: CASSPQGLSWEQYF.

The chain employs TRBV4-1 and TRBJ1-1, with TRBD1 matching 9 bases. Germline V lookup: CDR1 MGHRA, CDR2 YSYEKL. The CDR3 spans 16 residues. V lost 6 bases, J lost 1 base, and 9 bases stayed unmatched. CDR3 nucleotides: TGCGCCAGCAGGGGGCCGGACAGGGGCCAGAACACTGAAGCTTTCTTT. This encodes CASRGPDRGQNTEAFF.

The chain uses TRBV29-1 and TRBJ2-1; D is possibly TRBD2 (7 bases). Trimming took 4 bases from V and 5 from J, leaving 18 bases between them. In germline, CDR1 is SQVTM, CDR2 ANQGSEA. This CDR3 is 15 amino acids long. CDR3 DNA sequence: TGCAGCGTTGGTTTAGGCGGGGGCTACAACAATGAGCAGTTCTTC. Protein product: CSVGLGGGYNNEQFF.

The V gene is TRBV4-1, the J gene TRBJ2-7; 9 nucleotides line up with TRBD1. This CDR3 has 16 amino acids. J was trimmed by 0 bases and V by 3 bases; bases with no gene match: 6. The V gene's germline CDR1 is MGHRA and CDR2 YSYEKL. CDR3: CASSQNPGQGSYEQYF. DNA of the CDR3: TGCGCCAGCAGCCAGAACCCGGGACAGGGCTCCTACGAGCAGTACTTC.

The rearrangement uses TRBV19 and TRBJ2-5; possible D gene TRBD2, 6 bases. V was shortened by 6 bases and J by 5 bases, with 16 bases between the two germline ends. The germline V gene encodes CDR1 LNHDA and CDR2 SQIVND (reference sequence). The CDR3 is 14 residues long. This CDR3 reads CASSRGRMGETQYF. The CDR3 DNA sequence: TGTGCCAGTAGCCGGGGGAGAATGGGGGAGACCCAGTACTTC.

The V and J genes are TRBV19 and TRBJ2-5, with D possibly matching TRBD2 (5 bases). The V gene lost 3 bases and the J gene lost 5 bases, with 16 bases spanning the gap. Germline V gene data show CDR1 as LNHDA and CDR2 as SQIVND (reference sequence). This CDR3 has 15 residues. CDR3 loop: CASSIEGSSAETQYF. The CDR3 coding sequence is TGTGCCAGTAGTATTGAGGGCAGCTCGGCGGAGACCCAGTACTTC.

The CDR3 region is CASSGDSGELFF. Here the CDR3 DNA reads TGTGCCAGCAGTGGAGATTCCGGGGAGCTGTTTTTT. The chain carries TRBV2 and TRBJ2-2; D unresolved. V was pared by 4 bases and J by 6 bases, with 6 bases between. CDR3 length equals 12 residues. Germline V gene sequence: CDR1 SNHLY, CDR2 FYNNEI.

The V and J genes are TRBV15 and TRBJ2-7, with 7 positions matching TRBD1. Germline V gene lookup returns CDR1 LNHNV and CDR2 YYDKDF (reference sequence). V gave up 1 base and J gave up 0 bases; unmatched junction bases: 6. This CDR3 contains 16 residues. The CDR3 spells CATSRVTGVGSYEQYF. CDR3 in DNA: TGTGCCACCAGCAGAGTTACAGGGGTAGGCTCCTACGAGCAGTACTTC.

J is TRBJ2-1 and V is TRBV5-5, with 8 bases aligning to TRBD2. The J segment lost 4 bases and the V segment lost 3 bases, leaving 9 bases of the junction unmatched. The CDR3 runs 16 residues. Germline V gene data show CDR1 as SGHKS and CDR2 as YYEKEE (reference sequence). The chain's CDR3 is CASSSLAGRGYNEQFF. CDR3 nucleotide sequence: TGTGCCAGCAGCTCATTAGCGGGGCGAGGGTACAATGAGCAGTTCTTC. The full variable domain, with the rest looked up from reference TRBV5-5 and TRBJ2-1, is DAGVTQSPTHLIKTRGQQVTLRCSPISGHKSVSWYQQVLGQGPQFIFQYYEKEERGRGNFPDRFSARQFPNYSSELNVNALLLGDSALYLCASSSLAGRGYNEQFFGPGTRLTVL.

The chain has TRBV27 and TRBJ2-7, with D possibly being TRBD1 (5 bases). Trimming removed 2 bases from V and 4 bases from J, with 12 bases in between. Germline values: CDR1 MNHEY, CDR2 SMNVEV (reference sequence). This CDR3 region has 14 residues. CDR3 bases: TGTGCCAGCAGTTTAGAAGGGTCAGGGTACGAGCAGTACTTC. This translates into CASSLEGSGYEQYF.

The genes are TRBV30 and TRBJ2-5; TRBD2 might be the D (7 bases). The J call may be faulty, since TRBJ2-7 better matches the DNA end. Germline lookup yields CDR1 GTSNPN and CDR2 SVGIG (reference sequence). The CDR3 contains 14 residues. The CDR3 region has the DNA TGTGCCTGGAGTGTAGGGGGGGGGTCCTACGAGCAGTACTTC. It specifies CAWSVGGGSYEQYF.

This chain uses TRBV7-3 with TRBJ2-2; no clear D gene. The CDR3 consists of 13 residues. V shed 4 bases and J shed 0 bases, with 3 bases lying between them. Germline V gives CDR1 SGHTA, CDR2 FQGTGA. CDR3 nucleotide sequence: TGTGCCAGCAGCTCCTCGAACACCGGGGAGCTGTTTTTT. Protein product: CASSSSNTGELFF.

The J gene is TRBJ1-2, the V gene TRBV7-9; 9 bases map to TRBD1. The junction had 11 bases not matched to a gene; V was cut back by 5 bases and J by 4 bases. This CDR3 is built from 16 residues. The germline V gene encodes CDR1 SEHNR and CDR2 FQNEAQ (reference sequence). The CDR3 loop reads CASSPLTGTGFYGYTF. The CDR3 bases are TGTGCCAGCAGCCCCCTGACCGGGACAGGGTTCTATGGCTACACCTTC.

The chain carries TRBV5-4 and TRBJ2-3; tentative D call: TRBD2 (6 bases). The CDR3 is made up of 15 amino acids. V dropped 4 bases and J dropped 0 bases, with 12 bases sitting between them. Germline CDR1 reads SGHNT; CDR2 reads YYREEE (reference sequence). The CDR3 here is CASSRSAGSTDTQYF. The CDR3 region has the DNA TGTGCCAGCAGCCGTTCAGCGGGTAGCACAGATACGCAGTATTTT.

This chain joins TRBV6-5 and TRBJ2-5; D is unresolved. V lost 3 bases to trimming and J lost 1 base, with 15 bases between them. CDR3 length: 16 amino acids. Germline V gene lookup returns CDR1 MNHEY and CDR2 SVGAGI. CDR3 loop: CASSYLFGVSQETQYF. In DNA form, the CDR3 reads TGTGCCAGCAGTTATCTTTTTGGAGTGTCCCAAGAGACCCAGTACTTC.